This is a list of T cell receptor beta chains from one sample in a study of T-cell reconstitution after alpha-beta-depleted transplantation in children. Using its own MiXCR run on the PCR reads, TCRdb lists one record per CDR3 protein. The repertoire holds more than 300,000 distinct CDR3 sequences, about 17% seen once, with about 41% in the top ten. This material consisted of PBMCs, mostly from graft donor cells, taken 360 days after TCRalphabeta/CD19-depleted stem cell transplant. The origin of the receptors is a male patient between 2 and 10 years old who had a stem cell transplant for acute lymphoblastic leukemia, so the T cells may come from the graft donor. Each CDR3 is given with its conserved first and last residue. The D gene is left open where the match is weak. Part of the rows lack a size; the others show once, few, many or a class for expanded clones.

size: few; J: TRBJ2-7; V: TRBV28; D: NA; DNA: TGTGCCAGCAGTTTCCTCCCCGAATACGACGAGCAGTACTTC; CDR3: CASSFLPEYDEQYF
size: NA; J: TRBJ2-1; V: TRBV10-3; D: TRBD2; DNA: TGTGCCATCAGTGATAAGCGGGATAATGAGCAGTTCTTC; CDR3: CAISDKRDNEQFF
size: NA; J: TRBJ2-1; V: TRBV20-1; D: TRBD2; DNA: TGCAGTGCTAGAGATCTGGGACTAGCGGTCTACAATGAGCAGTTCTTC; CDR3: CSARDLGLAVYNEQFF
size: NA; J: TRBJ2-5; V: TRBV20-1; D: NA; DNA: TGCAGTGCTAGAGGAGGGAGGCCAGCTCAAGAGACCCAGTACTTC; CDR3: CSARGGRPAQETQYF
size: NA; J: TRBJ2-7; V: TRBV9; D: NA; DNA: TGTGCCAGCAGCGATGGACTGTACTCCTACGAGCAGTACTTC; CDR3: CASSDGLYSYEQYF
size: few; J: TRBJ1-2; V: TRBV7-2; D: TRBD1; DNA: TGTGCCAGCAGCCCCTCAGGGGGCCTGAACTATGGCTACACCTTC; CDR3: CASSPSGGLNYGYTF
size: few; J: TRBJ1-1; V: TRBV20-1; D: TRBD1; DNA: TGCAGTGCTGACGAGAACAGGGGGCTCGCTGAAGCTTTCTTT; CDR3: CSADENRGLAEAFF
size: NA; J: TRBJ2-3; V: TRBV7-2; D: TRBD2; DNA: TGTGCCAGCAGCTTTCGACTAGCGGGAGTAGTTGCAGATACGCAGTATTTT; CDR3: CASSFRLAGVVADTQYF
size: once; J: TRBJ1-6; V: TRBV12-3/TRBV12-4; D: NA; DNA: TGTGCCAGCAGTTTGAATCAGGCACCCCTCCACTTT; CDR3: CASSLNQAPLHF
size: NA; J: TRBJ1-1; V: TRBV28; D: NA; DNA: TGTGCCAGCAGTCCCGGCGTAGGAATGAACACTGAAGCTTTCTTT; CDR3: CASSPGVGMNTEAFF
size: NA; J: TRBJ2-6; V: TRBV12-3/TRBV12-4; D: NA; DNA: TGTGCCAGCAGTCGGGTAGCTGGGGCCAACGTCCTGACTTTC; CDR3: CASSRVAGANVLTF
size: NA; J: TRBJ1-2; V: TRBV5-1; D: NA; DNA: TGCGCCAGCAGCTTGGGAACCCTTTATGGCTACACCTTC; CDR3: CASSLGTLYGYTF
size: many; J: TRBJ2-3; V: TRBV20-1; D: TRBD2; DNA: TGCAGTGCTAGTACTACTAGCGACTACACAGATACGCAGTATTTT; CDR3: CSASTTSDYTDTQYF
size: NA; J: TRBJ2-7; V: TRBV24-1; D: NA; DNA: TGTGCCACCAGTGATCCTACAGGGAACGAGCAGTACTTC; CDR3: CATSDPTGNEQYF
size: NA; J: TRBJ1-1; V: TRBV7-9; D: NA; DNA: TGTGCCAGCAGCTCGTCCGGGGTGAGGGCTTTCTTT; CDR3: CASSSSGVRAFF
size: few; J: TRBJ2-7; V: TRBV4-1; D: NA; DNA: TGCGCCAGCAGCCAAGGGGTCGGAACTAGCTTATACTCCTACGAGCAGTACTTC; CDR3: CASSQGVGTSLYSYEQYF
size: NA; J: TRBJ2-5; V: TRBV27; D: NA; DNA: TGTGCCAGCAGTTTAGGTTCACAGGCAAAAGAGACCCAGTACTTC; CDR3: CASSLGSQAKETQYF
size: NA; J: TRBJ2-7; V: TRBV6-2/TRBV6-3; D: TRBD2; DNA: TGTGCCAGCAGTTGGGGACTAGCGGACTACGAGCAGTACTTC; CDR3: CASSWGLADYEQYF
size: NA; J: TRBJ1-5; V: TRBV4-3; D: TRBD1; DNA: TGCGCCAGCAGCCAAGATGGACCGGGACAGGGAGGTGATCAGCCCCAGCATTTT; CDR3: CASSQDGPGQGGDQPQHF
size: NA; J: TRBJ1-5; V: TRBV5-6; D: NA; DNA: TGTGCCAGCACCATATATGGGATGAGCAATCAGCCCCAGCATTTT; CDR3: CASTIYGMSNQPQHF
size: many; J: TRBJ2-5; V: TRBV4-3; D: NA; DNA: TGCGCCAGCAGCCCAGATTCAGGAGAGACCCAGTACTTC; CDR3: CASSPDSGETQYF
size: many; J: TRBJ2-3; V: TRBV10-3; D: TRBD1; DNA: TGTGCCATCAGCGGGGACAGTACAGATACGCAGTATTTT; CDR3: CAISGDSTDTQYF
size: few; J: TRBJ2-2; V: TRBV4-3; D: TRBD2; DNA: TGCGCCAGCAGCCAAGGGGCTAGCGGGAGTAGGGAGCTGTTTTTT; CDR3: CASSQGASGSRELFF
size: many; J: TRBJ2-5; V: TRBV7-9; D: NA; DNA: TGTGCCAGCAGCTACAGGGAACTGACCCAGTACTTC; CDR3: CASSYRELTQYF
size: NA; J: TRBJ1-1; V: TRBV9; D: NA; DNA: TGTGCCAGCAGCGAGTATCCGGAGTACACTGAAGCTTTCTTT; CDR3: CASSEYPEYTEAFF
size: few; J: TRBJ2-1; V: TRBV7-9; D: NA; DNA: TGTGCCAGCAGCTTGAGAGACTTCGGGAATGAGCAGTTCTTC; CDR3: CASSLRDFGNEQFF
size: NA; J: TRBJ2-1; V: TRBV5-1; D: TRBD2; DNA: TGCGCCAGCAGCTTGACGGCGGGAGTCCGTACTGTGAATGAGCAGTTCTTC; CDR3: CASSLTAGVRTVNEQFF
size: few; J: TRBJ1-6; V: TRBV12-3/TRBV12-4; D: TRBD1; DNA: TGTGCCAGCAGCCGACAGGGCACCTATAATTCACCCCTCCACTTT; CDR3: CASSRQGTYNSPLHF
size: few; J: TRBJ2-3; V: TRBV28; D: NA; DNA: TGTGCCAGCAGTTTGACAGTAACGAGCACAGATACGCAGTATTTT; CDR3: CASSLTVTSTDTQYF
size: many; J: TRBJ2-5; V: TRBV4-2; D: TRBD2; DNA: TGTGCCAGCAGCCAAGAGTTTGCGGGAGGCCCAGACCAAGAGACCCAGTACTTC; CDR3: CASSQEFAGGPDQETQYF
size: NA; J: TRBJ2-6; V: TRBV10-3; D: NA; DNA: TGTGCCATCAGTGAGGCTAGGCAGCCGAGGGCCAACGTCCTGACTTTC; CDR3: CAISEARQPRANVLTF
size: NA; J: TRBJ2-5; V: TRBV6-5; D: TRBD1; DNA: TGTGCCAGCAGTTCCGGGACAGGGCCACAAGAGACCCAGTACTTC; CDR3: CASSSGTGPQETQYF
size: few; J: TRBJ2-3; V: TRBV7-9; D: TRBD1; DNA: TGTGCCGCCCACAGGGGGCACACAGATACGCAGTATTTT; CDR3: CAAHRGHTDTQYF
size: NA; J: TRBJ2-3; V: TRBV7-2; D: TRBD2; DNA: TGTGCCAGCAGCCCCCAAGCCGGGAGGGGGACAGATACGCAGTATTTT; CDR3: CASSPQAGRGTDTQYF
size: few; J: TRBJ1-1; V: TRBV7-8; D: NA; DNA: TGTGCCAGCAGCCTTACAACTAACACTGAAGCTTTCTTT; CDR3: CASSLTTNTEAFF
size: NA; J: TRBJ1-1; V: TRBV4-3; D: NA; DNA: TGCGCCAGCAGCCAGGGTGGTGGAGACACTGAAGCTTTCTTT; CDR3: CASSQGGGDTEAFF
size: many; J: TRBJ2-1; V: TRBV29-1; D: NA; DNA: TGCAGCGTTGAGGCCCTACCGAGCATCGGCTCCTACAATGAGCAGTTCTTC; CDR3: CSVEALPSIGSYNEQFF
size: few; J: TRBJ2-1; V: TRBV27; D: NA; DNA: TGTGCCAGCAGTCCCGGACTCCTCTGGGACAATGAGCAGTTCTTC; CDR3: CASSPGLLWDNEQFF
size: NA; J: TRBJ1-6; V: TRBV4-3; D: NA; DNA: TGCGCCAGCAGCCCCGAGGACCGCTCCTATAATTCACCCCTCCACTTT; CDR3: CASSPEDRSYNSPLHF
size: many; J: TRBJ2-5; V: TRBV12-3/TRBV12-4; D: TRBD2; DNA: TGTGCCAGCAGTCCAGGGACTAGCGGGAGAGTAGAGACCCAGTACTTC; CDR3: CASSPGTSGRVETQYF
size: NA; J: TRBJ2-1; V: TRBV4-3; D: TRBD2; DNA: TGCGCCAGCAGCCAAGGCTCCAGGCTGGGGGGGGAGCTGGCCGTAGATGAGCAGTTCTTC; CDR3: CASSQGSRLGGELAVDEQFF
size: few; J: TRBJ2-1; V: TRBV5-1; D: TRBD1; DNA: TGCGCCAGCAGCCTACGGGACAGGGGTAATGAGCAGTTCTTC; CDR3: CASSLRDRGNEQFF
size: few; J: TRBJ2-3; V: TRBV29-1; D: NA; DNA: TGCAGCGTGGTCCCCAGAGATACGCAGTATTTT; CDR3: CSVVPRDTQYF
size: NA; J: TRBJ1-2; V: TRBV10-3; D: NA; DNA: TGTGCCATCAGTGAGACTATTTGGGGGGAGAATGGCTACACCTTC; CDR3: CAISETIWGENGYTF
size: NA; J: TRBJ1-4; V: TRBV2; D: TRBD1; DNA: TGTGCCAGCAATGGACAGGGTCTTGAAAAACTGTTTTTT; CDR3: CASNGQGLEKLFF